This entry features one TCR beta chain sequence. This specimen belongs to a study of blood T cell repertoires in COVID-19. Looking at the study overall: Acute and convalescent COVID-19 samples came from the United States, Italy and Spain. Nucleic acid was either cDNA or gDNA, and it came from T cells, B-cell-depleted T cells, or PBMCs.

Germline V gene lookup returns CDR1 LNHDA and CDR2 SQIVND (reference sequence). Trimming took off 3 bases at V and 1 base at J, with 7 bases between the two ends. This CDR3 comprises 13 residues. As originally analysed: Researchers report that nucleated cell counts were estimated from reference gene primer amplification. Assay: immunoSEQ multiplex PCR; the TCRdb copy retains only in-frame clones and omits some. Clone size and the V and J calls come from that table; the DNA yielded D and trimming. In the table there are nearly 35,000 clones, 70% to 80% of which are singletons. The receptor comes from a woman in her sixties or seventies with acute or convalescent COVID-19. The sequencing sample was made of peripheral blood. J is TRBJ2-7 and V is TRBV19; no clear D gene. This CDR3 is CASSIVSSYEQYF. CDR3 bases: TGTGCCAGTAGTATCGTGTCTTCCTACGAGCAGTACTTC. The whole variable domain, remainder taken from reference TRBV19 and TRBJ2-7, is DGGITQSPKYLFRKEGQNVTLSCEQNLNHDAMYWYRQDPGQGLRLIYYSQIVNDFQKGDIAEGYSVSREKKESFPLTVTSAQKNPTAFYLCASSIVSSYEQYFGPGTRLTVT.